Following are 3 T cell receptor beta chains from one sample sequenced in a study of post-analysis software for immune sequencing data. Study-wide results and limits: Patients used about five TRBV segments, including TRBV5-6, TRBV5-1 and TRBV20-1, more often than controls.

No cognate antigen is known for these TCRs. TCR beta libraries were prepared from cDNA with unique molecular identifiers. TCRdb ran MiXCR on the PCR reads and lists one entry per CDR3 protein. This sample has 800,000 to 950,000 distinct CDR3 sequences, with about 53% found just once. The specimen was blood. The receptors derive from a girl aged 10-17 years with multiple sclerosis.

The rearrangement uses TRBV5-6 and TRBJ2-7; 8 bases match TRBD1. Per the germline V gene, CDR1 is SGHDT and CDR2 is YYEEEE. The CDR3 covers 16 residues. J gave up 3 bases and V 0 bases, and 8 bases lay outside the gene matches. This chain's CDR3 is CASSLAGQGAGYEQYF. CDR3 nucleotides: TGTGCCAGCAGCTTGGCCGGTCAGGGGGCGGGCTACGAGCAGTACTTC.

This clonotype has just a few counts. The chain employs TRBV5-5 and TRBJ2-7; a weak D match, TRBD1 (5 bases). V gave up 2 bases and J gave up 6 bases, with 15 bases separating them. The germline gives CDR1 SGHKS, CDR2 YYEKEE (reference sequence). There are 14 residues in the CDR3. The CDR3 protein is CASSFRVEMSEQYF. Here the CDR3 DNA reads TGTGCCAGCAGCTTCAGGGTTGAAATGAGCGAGCAGTACTTC.

The chain carries TRBV20-1 and TRBJ2-3; 11 nucleotides align to TRBD2. The length of the CDR3 is 14 residues. From germline, CDR1 is DFQATT and CDR2 SNEGSKA (reference sequence). V lost 4 bases and J lost 5; bases outside the gene matches: 5. The CDR3: CSAIAGGSGDTQYF. The CDR3 nucleotides read TGCAGTGCTATAGCGGGGGGGAGTGGAGATACGCAGTATTTT.